This entry lists 22 T cell receptor beta chains sequenced from one sample in a study of cytotoxic CD8 clonotypes in ibrutinib-treated CLL. The assay was immunoSEQ multiplex PCR, and TCRdb's table has in-frame clones only and misses some. The table has about 200,000 clones, around 75% seen once. This specimen consisted of PBMCs, obtained after 12 months of ibrutinib treatment. The receptors stem from a human donor with chronic lymphocytic leukemia.

This chain connects TRBV7-6 to TRBJ2-1; weak D call: TRBD2 (6 bases). The CDR3 length is 13 residues. Germline V gene lookup returns CDR1 SGHVS and CDR2 FNYEAQ. V was shortened by 5 bases and J by 7 bases, with 12 bases between the two germline ends. For the CDR3, the DNA is TGTGCCAGCAGCGGTTTAGGGAGGAATGAGCAGTTCTTC. It specifies CASSGLGRNEQFF.

J is TRBJ1-5 and V is TRBV5-6; D is possibly TRBD1 (6 bases). The CDR3 covers 14 residues. Trimming cost V 1 base and J 6 bases, with 11 bases left between them. From germline, CDR1 is SGHDT and CDR2 YYEEEE. In DNA form, the CDR3 reads TGTGCCAGCAGCTTGTTGGGGGCCGGTCAGCCCCAGCATTTT. Amino acid sequence: CASSLLGAGQPQHF.

This clone was seen just once. This chain connects TRBV6-5 to TRBJ1-1, with a weak D call TRBD1 (6 bases). CDR3 length: 12 amino acids. Germline CDR1 MNHEY, CDR2 SVGAGI. Trimming stripped 6 bases from V and 7 bases from J, with 12 bases between. The CDR3 is CASRILQGEAFF. Written as DNA, the CDR3 is TGTGCCAGCAGAATATTACAGGGTGAAGCTTTCTTT.

The gene calls are TRBV28 and TRBJ2-1; D gene uncertain. This CDR3 region has 13 residues. Per the germline V gene, CDR1 is MDHEN and CDR2 is SYDVKM. The V gene lost 8 bases and the J gene lost 3 bases, with 11 bases spanning the gap. In DNA form, the CDR3 reads TGTGCCAGCGGCAGGAGACTCTACAATGAGCAGTTCTTC. Protein sequence: CASGRRLYNEQFF.

The rearrangement joins TRBV6-5 to TRBJ2-7; D possibly matches TRBD1 or TRBD2 (5 bases each). Germline CDR1 MNHEY, CDR2 SVGAGI. Trimming took off 5 bases at V and 6 bases at J, with 14 bases between the two ends. The CDR3 loop spans 13 amino acids. The CDR3 DNA is TGTGCCAGCAGTACTCCGGGACGAGGCGAGCAGTACTTC. It translates to CASSTPGRGEQYF.

The J gene is TRBJ1-5, the V gene TRBV7-2; TRBD1 agrees at 9 bases. This CDR3 spans 15 amino acids. Germline trimming cut 5 bases from V and 7 bases from J; bases unmatched to any gene: 9. Germline lookup yields CDR1 SGHTA and CDR2 FQGNSA. This CDR3 is CASSQQQGAGQPQHF. CDR3 DNA sequence: TGTGCCAGCAGCCAACAACAGGGGGCAGGGCAGCCCCAGCATTTT.

The chain has TRBV7-2 and TRBJ2-3; D is unclear. The CDR3 contains 13 residues. Germline lookup yields CDR1 SGHTA and CDR2 FQGNSA. V was shortened by 1 base and J by 6 bases, with 8 bases between the two germline ends. This chain's CDR3 is CASSLGWRDTQYF. CDR3 sequence (DNA): TGTGCCAGCAGCTTAGGGTGGCGGGATACGCAGTATTTT.

V and J are TRBV11-1 and TRBJ1-1, with D possibly being TRBD1 (5 bases). The CDR3 has 15 amino acids. Germline V gene lookup returns CDR1 SGHAT and CDR2 FQDESV (reference sequence). Trimming cost V 6 bases and J 1 base, with 15 bases left between them. The CDR3 protein is CASSFYWGTNTEAFF. The CDR3 bases are TGTGCCAGCAGTTTCTATTGGGGGACGAACACTGAAGCTTTCTTT.

The chain employs TRBV2 and TRBJ1-2, with D maybe TRBD1 (6 bases). The V end was cut by 5 bases, the J end by 8 bases, with 18 bases between. Germline CDR1 is SNHLY and CDR2 is FYNNEI. This CDR3 is 14 amino acids long. As DNA, the CDR3 is TGTGCCAGCAGTATTGACAGGTCCGTTGGGGGCTACACCTTC. Encoded protein: CASSIDRSVGGYTF.

The chain is built from TRBV5-6 and TRBJ2-3; possibly TRBD1 or TRBD2 for D (5 bases each). Between the trimmed V and J ends, which lost 10 bases and 0 bases, there was a span of 18 bases. The CDR3 is 15 amino acids. Germline values: CDR1 SGHDT, CDR2 YYEEEE. CDR3 protein: CAASGGGASTDTQYF. CDR3 bases: TGTGCCGCATCCGGTGGGGGAGCTAGCACAGATACGCAGTATTTT.

V usage is TRBV29-1 and J usage is TRBJ1-5, with 10 nucleotides matching TRBD1. Looked up from germline, CDR1 is SQVTM and CDR2 is ANQGSEA. Trimming cost V 4 bases and J 4 bases; bases outside gene matches: 7. The CDR3 sequence is 15 residues long. The CDR3 is CSVAYGTGENQPQHF. The CDR3 DNA sequence: TGCAGCGTTGCTTATGGGACAGGGGAAAATCAGCCCCAGCATTTT. The entire variable domain, with the rest obtained from reference TRBV29-1 and TRBJ1-5, is as follows: SAVISQKPSRDICQRGTSLTIQCQVDSQVTMMFWYRQQPGQSLTLIATANQGSEATYESGFVIDKFPISRPNLTFSTLTVSNMSPEDSSIYLCSVAYGTGENQPQHFGDGTRLSIL.

This chain joins TRBV28 and TRBJ1-1, with TRBD1 identical over 7 bases. V dropped 5 bases and J dropped 4; count of bases not matched to a gene: 10. The CDR3 totals 15 residues. Germline V gives CDR1 MDHEN, CDR2 SYDVKM. The CDR3 here is CASSRYLTGSTEAFF. CDR3 DNA: TGTGCCAGCAGTCGGTACCTGACAGGGAGCACTGAAGCTTTCTTT.

The chain links TRBV6-5 to TRBJ1-1; D is unclear. Trimming shortened V by 0 bases and J by 5 bases, and 10 bases separated the two germline ends. This CDR3 has 14 amino acids. Germline CDR1 reads MNHEY; CDR2 reads SVGAGI. The chain's CDR3 is CASSYSGRETEAFF. DNA of the CDR3: TGTGCCAGCAGTTACTCCGGGCGTGAGACTGAAGCTTTCTTT.

This clone was seen more than once but under ten times. This chain uses TRBV6-1 with TRBJ1-2; D call uncertain. The germline V gene has CDR1 MNHNS and CDR2 SASEGT. Trimming took 5 bases from V and 3 from J, leaving 1 base between them. The CDR3 has 10 residues. The CDR3 coding sequence is TGTGCCAGCAGTCACTATGGCTACACCTTC. It codes for CASSHYGYTF.

A single count supports this clone. The junction does not match germline at one end; this may be a read error. The sample has other DNA sequences that encode this CDR3 too. V is TRBV7-3 and J is TRBJ1-1; TRBD1 is a possible D gene (5 bases). There are 15 residues in the CDR3. CDR1 and CDR2 from the germline V gene are SGHTA and FQGTGA. In DNA form, the CDR3 reads TGTGCCAGCAGTTTAACCAGGGCAGGAAACACTGAAGCTTTCTTT. Its protein is CASSLTRAGNTEAFF.

The rearrangement uses TRBV5-6 and TRBJ2-7; 7 bases align to TRBD1. The J segment lost 2 bases and the V segment lost 4 bases, leaving 6 bases of the junction unmatched. Germline-derived CDR1 and CDR2 are SGHDT and YYEEEE. The CDR3 has 14 amino acids. The CDR3 region has the DNA TGTGCCAGCAGCCTTAGGGACAGACCCTACGAGCAGTACTTC. This sequence encodes CASSLRDRPYEQYF. Complete variable domain (other parts from reference TRBV5-6 and TRBJ2-7): DAGVTQSPTHLIKTRGQQVTLRCSPKSGHDTVSWYQQALGQGPQFIFQYYEEEERQRGNFPDRFSGHQFPNYSSELNVNALLLGDSALYLCASSLRDRPYEQYFGPGTRLTVT.

V and J are TRBV9 and TRBJ2-1, with D perhaps matching TRBD1 or TRBD2 (5 bases each). With 0 bases removed from V and 3 bases from J, the gap between germline ends came to 13 bases. The CDR3 loop spans 16 amino acids. Germline V gene sequence: CDR1 SGDLS, CDR2 YYNGEE. CDR3 in amino acids: CASSVGGGINYNEQFF. The CDR3 nucleotides are TGTGCCAGCAGCGTAGGTGGGGGAATCAACTACAATGAGCAGTTCTTC. Together with reference TRBV9 and TRBJ2-1, the CDR3 gives the full variable domain: DSGVTQTPKHLITATGQRVTLRCSPRSGDLSVYWYQQSLDQGLQFLIQYYNGEERAKGNILERFSAQQFPDLHSELNLSSLELGDSALYFCASSVGGGINYNEQFFGPGTRLTVL.

This clone occurred a few times. The chain carries TRBV30 and TRBJ2-5, with D possibly TRBD2 on 6 matching bases. CDR3 length equals 12 residues. V shed 5 bases and J shed 7 bases, with 14 bases lying between them. The germline V gene has CDR1 GTSNPN and CDR2 SVGIG (reference sequence). The CDR3: CAWESPGGTQYF. The DNA of the CDR3 is TGTGCCTGGGAAAGCCCCGGGGGGACCCAGTACTTC.

Comments on this clone: The same CDR3 also results from other DNA sequences found in this sample. The CDR3 is CASSVVPASGNTIYF. The CDR3 nucleotides are TGTGCCAGCAGCGTAGTACCGGCTTCCGGAAACACCATATATTTT. The J gene is TRBJ1-3, the V gene TRBV9, with no clear D. Deletions cut 0 bases from V and 4 bases from J, with 11 bases between. Germline values: CDR1 SGDLS, CDR2 YYNGEE. This CDR3 contains 15 residues.

The chain recombines TRBV30 with TRBJ1-1, with 7 bases that match TRBD1. This CDR3 spans 15 amino acids. Germline trimming cut 0 bases from V and 1 base from J; bases unmatched to any gene: 5. Germline CDR1 reads GTSNPN; CDR2 reads SVGIG (reference sequence). CDR3 DNA: TGTGCCTGGAGTGTACAGGGGAAGGGGAACACTGAAGCTTTCTTT. Its translation: CAWSVQGKGNTEAFF.

This chain uses TRBV11-2 with TRBJ1-2; D is undetermined. V was clipped by 0 bases and J by 0 bases, with 11 bases between them. The CDR3 sequence is 16 residues long. Germline V CDR1 and CDR2: SGHAT, FQNNGV. CDR3 sequence: CASSLDHRRTNYGYTF. The CDR3 bases are TGTGCCAGCAGCTTAGATCACCGCCGTACTAACTATGGCTACACCTTC. Full variable domain (missing parts from reference TRBV11-2 and TRBJ1-2): EAGVAQSPRYKIIEKRQSVAFWCNPISGHATLYWYQQILGQGPKLLIQFQNNGVVDDSQLPKDRFSAERLKGVDSTLKIQPAKLEDSAVYLCASSLDHRRTNYGYTFGSGTRLTVV.

The chain employs TRBV11-2 and TRBJ2-4; 12 bases agree with TRBD2. The V and J ends lost 4 bases and 1 base, in that order; junction bases with no gene match: 5. This CDR3 has 17 residues. Germline lookup yields CDR1 SGHAT and CDR2 FQNNGV. The CDR3 is CASSSLAGGFAKNIQYF. The CDR3 DNA reads TGTGCCAGCAGCTCCCTAGCGGGAGGGTTTGCCAAAAACATTCAGTACTTC. Supplemented by reference TRBV11-2 and TRBJ2-4, the full variable domain reads EAGVAQSPRYKIIEKRQSVAFWCNPISGHATLYWYQQILGQGPKLLIQFQNNGVVDDSQLPKDRFSAERLKGVDSTLKIQPAKLEDSAVYLCASSSLAGGFAKNIQYFGAGTRLSVL.